This TCR beta chain is drawn from a study of spatial heterogeneity in lung cancer. Study in general: The average appearance count of each unique TCR and UMI combination in raw reads was more than 9.5.

TCRdb recomputed calls from the 5' RACE reads with MiXCR, one row per CDR3 protein. Of 4,500 to 5,500 distinct CDR3 sequences listed, around 12% were seen once; the top ten hold around 10%. Within the sample, this clonotype is medium-sized. No antigen is known for it. General study findings and limits: Tallies of expanded TCRs, which were sorted into ubiquitous and regional groups, correlated with counts of ubiquitous and regional nonsynonymous mutations, respectively. Tumoral mutation counts were tracked by counts of expanded intratumoral alpha and beta TCRs.

As for time point: sample taken at primary tumor resection. No cells were sorted before sequencing. The whole RNA sequenced was extracted from tumor, nontumor lung or frozen PBMC. The CDR3 runs to 12 residues. The germline V gene has CDR1 SEHNR and CDR2 FQNEAQ (reference sequence). Trimming cost V 4 bases and J 6 bases, with 9 bases left between them. The rearrangement joins TRBV7-9 to TRBJ1-1; D is uncertain. This TCR was sampled from a female donor with early-stage non-small cell lung cancer. The sequenced sample was lung tumor tissue, obtained at surgery. CDR3 sequence reads: CASSSLGAEAFF. DNA for the CDR3: TGTGCCAGCAGCTCCTTGGGTGCTGAAGCTTTCTTT.